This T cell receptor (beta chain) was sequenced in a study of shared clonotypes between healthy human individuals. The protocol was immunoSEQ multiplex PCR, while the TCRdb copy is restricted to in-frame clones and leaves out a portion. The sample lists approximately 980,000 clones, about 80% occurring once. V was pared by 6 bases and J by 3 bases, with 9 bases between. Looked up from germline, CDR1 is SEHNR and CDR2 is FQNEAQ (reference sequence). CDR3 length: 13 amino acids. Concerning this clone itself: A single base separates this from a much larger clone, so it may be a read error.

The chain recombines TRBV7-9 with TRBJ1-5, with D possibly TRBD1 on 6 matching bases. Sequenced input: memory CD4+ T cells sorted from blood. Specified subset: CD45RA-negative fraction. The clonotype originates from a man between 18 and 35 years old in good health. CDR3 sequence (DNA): TGTGCCAGCAGTTGGACAGACAATCAGCCCCAGCATTTT. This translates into CASSWTDNQPQHF.